The T cell receptor beta chain under discussion was sequenced for a study of blood T cell repertoires in COVID-19. This clone showed up just a few times. Germline-derived CDR1 and CDR2 are MGHRA and YSYEKL. The ends were cut back, 0 bases at V and 0 bases at J, with 20 bases in the middle. The CDR3 loop spans 19 amino acids. The data were produced by immunoSEQ multiplex PCR, yet TCRdb's version contains in-frame clones alone and is incomplete. The sample lists about 58,000 clones; approximately 86% were seen once. This clonotype originated in a human donor with active COVID-19. The donor label of this sample is uncertain. This chain joins TRBV4-1 and TRBJ2-5, with D tentatively TRBD1 (6 bases). The specimen sequenced was peripheral blood. CDR3 nucleotide sequence: TGCGCCAGCAGCCAAGATGACGGGTGGACAGTGAAGTACCAAGAGACCCAGTACTTC. Protein: CASSQDDGWTVKYQETQYF.